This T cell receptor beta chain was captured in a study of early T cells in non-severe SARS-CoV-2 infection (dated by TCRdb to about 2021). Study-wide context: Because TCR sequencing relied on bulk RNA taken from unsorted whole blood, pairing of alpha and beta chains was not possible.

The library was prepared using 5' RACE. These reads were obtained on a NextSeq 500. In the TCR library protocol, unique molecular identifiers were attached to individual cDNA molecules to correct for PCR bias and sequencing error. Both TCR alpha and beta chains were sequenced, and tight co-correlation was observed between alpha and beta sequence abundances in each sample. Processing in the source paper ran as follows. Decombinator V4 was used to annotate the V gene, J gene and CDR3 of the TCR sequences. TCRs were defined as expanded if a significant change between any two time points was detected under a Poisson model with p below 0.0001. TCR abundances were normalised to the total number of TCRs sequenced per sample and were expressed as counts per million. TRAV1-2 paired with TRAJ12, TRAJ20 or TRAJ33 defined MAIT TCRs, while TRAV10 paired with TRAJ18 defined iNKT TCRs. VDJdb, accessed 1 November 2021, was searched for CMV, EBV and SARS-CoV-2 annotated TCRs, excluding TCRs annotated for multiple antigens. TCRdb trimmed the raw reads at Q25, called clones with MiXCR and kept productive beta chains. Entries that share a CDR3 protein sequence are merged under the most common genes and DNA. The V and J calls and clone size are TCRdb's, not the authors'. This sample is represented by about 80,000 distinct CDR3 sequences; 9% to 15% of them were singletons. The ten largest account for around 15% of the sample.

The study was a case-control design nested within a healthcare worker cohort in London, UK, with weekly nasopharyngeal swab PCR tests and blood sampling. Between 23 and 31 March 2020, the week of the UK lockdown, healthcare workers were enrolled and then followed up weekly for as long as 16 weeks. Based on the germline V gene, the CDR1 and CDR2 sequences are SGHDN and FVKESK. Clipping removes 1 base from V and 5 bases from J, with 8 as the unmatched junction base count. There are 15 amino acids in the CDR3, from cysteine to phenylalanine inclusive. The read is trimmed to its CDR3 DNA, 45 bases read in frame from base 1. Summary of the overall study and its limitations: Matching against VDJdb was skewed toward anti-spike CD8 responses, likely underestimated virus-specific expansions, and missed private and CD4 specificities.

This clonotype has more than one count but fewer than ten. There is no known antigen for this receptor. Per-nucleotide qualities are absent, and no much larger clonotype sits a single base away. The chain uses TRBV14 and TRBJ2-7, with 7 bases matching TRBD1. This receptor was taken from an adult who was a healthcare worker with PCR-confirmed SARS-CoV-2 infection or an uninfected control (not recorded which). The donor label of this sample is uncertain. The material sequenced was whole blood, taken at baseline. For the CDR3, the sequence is CASSQGVDRVDEQYF. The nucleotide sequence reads TGTGCCAGCAGCCAAGGGGTCGACAGGGTCGACGAGCAGTACTTC.